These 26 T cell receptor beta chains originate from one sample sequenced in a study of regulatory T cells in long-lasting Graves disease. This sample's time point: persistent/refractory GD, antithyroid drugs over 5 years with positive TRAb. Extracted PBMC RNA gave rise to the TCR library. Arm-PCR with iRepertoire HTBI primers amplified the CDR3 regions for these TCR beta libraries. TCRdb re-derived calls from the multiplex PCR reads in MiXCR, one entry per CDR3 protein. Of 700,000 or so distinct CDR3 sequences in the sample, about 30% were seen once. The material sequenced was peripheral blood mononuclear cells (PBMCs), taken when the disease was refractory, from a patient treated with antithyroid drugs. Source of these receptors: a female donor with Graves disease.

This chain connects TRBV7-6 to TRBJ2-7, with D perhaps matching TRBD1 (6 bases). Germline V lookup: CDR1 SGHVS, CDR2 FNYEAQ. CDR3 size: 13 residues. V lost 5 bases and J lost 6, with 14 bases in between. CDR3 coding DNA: TGTGCCAGCAGCCAACCCCAGGGGAGCGAGCAGTACTTC. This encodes CASSQPQGSEQYF.

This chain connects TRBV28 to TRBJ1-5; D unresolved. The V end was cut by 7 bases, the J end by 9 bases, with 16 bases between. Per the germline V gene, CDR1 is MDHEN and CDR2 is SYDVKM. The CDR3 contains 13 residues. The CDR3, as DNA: TGTGCCAGCACACCTCAGGCCTCCGTGCCCCAGCATTTT. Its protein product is CASTPQASVPQHF.

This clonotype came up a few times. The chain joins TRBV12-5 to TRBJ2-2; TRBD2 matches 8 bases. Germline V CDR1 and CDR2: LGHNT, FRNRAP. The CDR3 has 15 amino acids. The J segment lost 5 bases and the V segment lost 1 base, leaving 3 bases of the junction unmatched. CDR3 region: CASGLGGLATGELFF. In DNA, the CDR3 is TGTGCTAGTGGTTTGGGTGGACTAGCTACCGGGGAGCTGTTTTTT.

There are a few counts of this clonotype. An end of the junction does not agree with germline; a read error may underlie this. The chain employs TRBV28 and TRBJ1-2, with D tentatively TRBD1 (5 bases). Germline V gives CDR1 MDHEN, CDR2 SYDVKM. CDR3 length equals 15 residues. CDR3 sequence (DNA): TGTGCCAGCAGTTTAGAGCAGGGACCCCTCTATCGCTACACCTTC. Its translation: CASSLEQGPLYRYTF.

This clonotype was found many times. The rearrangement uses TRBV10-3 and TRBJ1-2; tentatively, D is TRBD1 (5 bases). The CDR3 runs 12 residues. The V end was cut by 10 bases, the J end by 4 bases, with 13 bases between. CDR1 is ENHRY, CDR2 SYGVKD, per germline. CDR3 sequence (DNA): TGTGCCACCAGGGCCACCTCCTATGGCTACACCTTC. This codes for CATRATSYGYTF.

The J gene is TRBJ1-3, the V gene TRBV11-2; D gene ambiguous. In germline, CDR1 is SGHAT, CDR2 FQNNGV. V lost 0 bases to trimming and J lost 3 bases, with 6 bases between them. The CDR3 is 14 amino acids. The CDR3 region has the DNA TGTGCCAGCAGCTTAGATTCATTTGGAAACACCATATATTTT. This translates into CASSLDSFGNTIYF.

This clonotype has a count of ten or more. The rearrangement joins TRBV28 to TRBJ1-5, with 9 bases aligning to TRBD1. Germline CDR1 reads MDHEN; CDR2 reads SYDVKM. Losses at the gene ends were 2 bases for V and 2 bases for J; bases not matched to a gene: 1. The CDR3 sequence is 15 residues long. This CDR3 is CASSLTGGRNQPQHF. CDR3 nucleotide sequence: TGTGCCAGCAGTTTAACAGGGGGCCGCAATCAGCCCCAGCATTTT.

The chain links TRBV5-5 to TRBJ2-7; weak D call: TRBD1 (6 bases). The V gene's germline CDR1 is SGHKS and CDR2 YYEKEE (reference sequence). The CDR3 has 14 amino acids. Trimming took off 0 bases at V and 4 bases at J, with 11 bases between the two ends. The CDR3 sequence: CASSLAVTGYEQYF. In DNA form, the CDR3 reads TGTGCCAGCAGCTTGGCCGTGACAGGTTACGAGCAGTACTTC.

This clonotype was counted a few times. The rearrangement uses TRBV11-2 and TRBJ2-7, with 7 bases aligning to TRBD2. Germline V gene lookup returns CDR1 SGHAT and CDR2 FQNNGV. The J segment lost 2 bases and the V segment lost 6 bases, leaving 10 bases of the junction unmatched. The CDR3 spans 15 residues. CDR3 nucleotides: TGTGCCAGCAGTCTGGCGGCTAGCGGTGCCTACGAGCAGTACTTC. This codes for CASSLAASGAYEQYF.

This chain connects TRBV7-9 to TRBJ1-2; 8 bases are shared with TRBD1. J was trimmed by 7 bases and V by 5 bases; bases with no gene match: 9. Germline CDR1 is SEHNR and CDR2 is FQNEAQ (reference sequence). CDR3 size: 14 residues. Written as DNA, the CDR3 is TGTGCCAGCAGCGAAACAGGGGGATATAGTGGCTACACCTTC. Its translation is CASSETGGYSGYTF.

The CDR3 bases are TGCAGTGCTAGATTGGCAGCTTACGAGCAGTACTTC. Translated: CSARLAAYEQYF. The chain recombines TRBV20-1 with TRBJ2-7; D uncertain. CDR1 is DFQATT, CDR2 SNEGSKA, per germline (reference sequence). V was cut by 2 bases and J by 4 bases, with 9 bases left in between. The CDR3 extends over 12 amino acids.

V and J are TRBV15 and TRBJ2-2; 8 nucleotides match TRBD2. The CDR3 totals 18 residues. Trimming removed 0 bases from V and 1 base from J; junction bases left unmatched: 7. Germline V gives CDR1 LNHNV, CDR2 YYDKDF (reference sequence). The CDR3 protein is CATSRETGGLGNTGELFF. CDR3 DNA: TGTGCCACCAGCAGAGAAACGGGAGGGTTGGGGAACACCGGGGAGCTGTTTTTT. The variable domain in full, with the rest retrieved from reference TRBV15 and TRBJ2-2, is DAMVIQNPRYQVTQFGKPVTLSCSQTLNHNVMYWYQQKSSQAPKLLFHYYDKDFNNEADTPDNFQSRRPNTSFCFLDIRSPGLGDTAMYLCATSRETGGLGNTGELFFGEGSRLTVL.

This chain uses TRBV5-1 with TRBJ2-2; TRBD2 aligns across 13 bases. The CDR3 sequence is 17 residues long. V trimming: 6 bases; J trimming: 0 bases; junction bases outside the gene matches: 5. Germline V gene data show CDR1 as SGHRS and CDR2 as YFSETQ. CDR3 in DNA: TGCGCCAGCACTTTACTAGCGGGAGGGACGAACACCGGGGAGCTGTTTTTT. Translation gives CASTLLAGGTNTGELFF.

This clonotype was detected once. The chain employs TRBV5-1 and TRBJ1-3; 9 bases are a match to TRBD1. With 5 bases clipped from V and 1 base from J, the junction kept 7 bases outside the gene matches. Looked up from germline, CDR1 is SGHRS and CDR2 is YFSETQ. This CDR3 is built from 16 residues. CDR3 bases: TGCGCCAGCAGTTTAGACAGGGGGATGTCTGGAAACACCATATATTTT. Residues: CASSLDRGMSGNTIYF.

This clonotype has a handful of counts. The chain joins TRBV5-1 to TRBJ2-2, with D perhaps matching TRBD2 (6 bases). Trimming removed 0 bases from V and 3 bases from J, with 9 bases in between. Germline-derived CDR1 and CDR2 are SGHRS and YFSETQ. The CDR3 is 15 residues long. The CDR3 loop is CASSLAVADTGELFF. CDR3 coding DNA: TGCGCCAGCAGCTTGGCGGTAGCGGACACCGGGGAGCTGTTTTTT.

This chain's CDR3 is CASSRRSGANQPQHF. CDR3 coding DNA: TGTGCCAGCAGCCGCCGGTCAGGGGCCAATCAGCCCCAGCATTTT. V is TRBV11-1 and J is TRBJ1-5; perhaps TRBD1 as D (6 bases). V lost 5 bases and J 3 bases, leaving 14 bases between the germline ends. Germline V gene lookup returns CDR1 SGHAT and CDR2 FQDESV (reference sequence). The CDR3 loop spans 15 amino acids.

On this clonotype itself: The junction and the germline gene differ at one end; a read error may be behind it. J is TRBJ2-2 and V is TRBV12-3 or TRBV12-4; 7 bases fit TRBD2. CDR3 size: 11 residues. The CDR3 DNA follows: TGTGCCAGCAGTGATCCGGGGGGGCTGTTTTTT. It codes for CASSDPGGLFF.

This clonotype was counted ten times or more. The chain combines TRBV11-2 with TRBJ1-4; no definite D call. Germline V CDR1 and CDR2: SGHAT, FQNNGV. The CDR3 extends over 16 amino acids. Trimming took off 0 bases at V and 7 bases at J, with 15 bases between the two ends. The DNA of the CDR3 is TGTGCCAGCAGCTTAGAGGCGGGCAGGAGAGGTGAAAAACTGTTTTTT. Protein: CASSLEAGRRGEKLFF.

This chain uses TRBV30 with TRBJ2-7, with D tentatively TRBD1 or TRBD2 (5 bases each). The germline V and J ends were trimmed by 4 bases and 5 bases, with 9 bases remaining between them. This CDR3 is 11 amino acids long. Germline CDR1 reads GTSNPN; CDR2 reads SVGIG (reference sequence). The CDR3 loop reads CAWNGGDEQYF. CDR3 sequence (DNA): TGTGCCTGGAATGGGGGTGACGAGCAGTACTTC.

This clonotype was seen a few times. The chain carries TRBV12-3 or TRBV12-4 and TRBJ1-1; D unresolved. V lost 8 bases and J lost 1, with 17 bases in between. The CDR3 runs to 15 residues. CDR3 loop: CASHIKKGPNTEAFF. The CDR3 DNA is TGTGCCAGCCATATTAAAAAGGGCCCGAACACTGAAGCTTTCTTT.

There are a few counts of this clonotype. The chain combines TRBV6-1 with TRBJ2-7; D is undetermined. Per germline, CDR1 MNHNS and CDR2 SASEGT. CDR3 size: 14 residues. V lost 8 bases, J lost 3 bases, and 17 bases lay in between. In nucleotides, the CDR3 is TGTGCCAGCTTTCTCAGGCGTTGTTTCTACGAGCAGTACTTC. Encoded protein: CASFLRRCFYEQYF.

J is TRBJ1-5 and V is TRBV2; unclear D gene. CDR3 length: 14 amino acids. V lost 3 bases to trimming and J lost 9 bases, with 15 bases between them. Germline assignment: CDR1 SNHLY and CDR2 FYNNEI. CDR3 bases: TGTGCCAGCAGTGATGTACACGAAGCGTGGCCCCAGCATTTT. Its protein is CASSDVHEAWPQHF.

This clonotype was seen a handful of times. CDR3 sequence: CSAETGTDSPLHF. The CDR3 bases are TGCAGTGCGGAAACAGGGACGGATTCACCCCTCCACTTT. The rearrangement links TRBV20-1 to TRBJ1-6, with D perhaps matching TRBD1 (6 bases). The V end was cut by 6 bases, the J end by 8 bases, with 14 bases between. The CDR3 length is 13 residues. From germline, CDR1 is DFQATT and CDR2 SNEGSKA (reference sequence).

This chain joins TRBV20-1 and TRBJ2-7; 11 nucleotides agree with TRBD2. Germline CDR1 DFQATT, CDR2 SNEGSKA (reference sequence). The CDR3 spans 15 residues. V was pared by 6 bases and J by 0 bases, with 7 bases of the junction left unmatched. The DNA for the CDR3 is TGCAGTGCCCTCGGGACTAGCGGTAGCTCCTACGAGCAGTACTTC. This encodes CSALGTSGSSYEQYF.

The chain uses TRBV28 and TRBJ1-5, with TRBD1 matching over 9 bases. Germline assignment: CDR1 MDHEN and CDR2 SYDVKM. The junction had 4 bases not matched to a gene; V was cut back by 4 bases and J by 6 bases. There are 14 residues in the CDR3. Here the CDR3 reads CASSSQGAGQPQHF. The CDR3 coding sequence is TGTGCCAGCAGTTCACAGGGGGCAGGTCAGCCCCAGCATTTT.

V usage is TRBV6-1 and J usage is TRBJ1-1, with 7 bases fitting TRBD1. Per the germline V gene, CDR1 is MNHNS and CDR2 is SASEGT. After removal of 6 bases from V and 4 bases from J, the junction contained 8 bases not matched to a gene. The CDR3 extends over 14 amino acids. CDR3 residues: CASRTGTFGTEAFF. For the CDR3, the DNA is TGTGCCAGCAGGACAGGGACATTTGGCACTGAAGCTTTCTTT.